This TCR beta chain was observed in a study of response to subunit inactivated influenza vaccine. Study-level points and caveats: Researchers suggested that each seasonal influenza vaccination recruits few new T cells.

Of note for this clonotype: Its specificity is unknown.

The germline V gene has CDR1 SGHAT and CDR2 FQNNGV. The CDR3 runs to 18 residues. Unmatched junction bases numbered 9, after V lost 1 base and J lost 6 bases. Each CDR3 protein is one row after TCRdb ran MiXCR on the RT-PCR reads. The table records hundreds of thousands of distinct CDR3 sequences, roughly 15% of them present only once. The chain has TRBV11-2 and TRBJ2-2; 12 nucleotides agree with TRBD2. The sample here was PBMCs from blood, taken around 14 days before vaccination. The sequence derives from a man aged 50-59 years who received an inactivated influenza vaccine. CDR3 region: CASSLGTSGMWRAGELFF. CDR3 nucleotides: TGTGCCAGCAGCTTAGGGACTAGCGGGATGTGGAGGGCCGGGGAGCTGTTTTTT.